This T cell receptor beta chain was sequenced for a study of cytomegalovirus exposure and HLA in healthy donors. Study-level information: A prior study identified 120 million or so unique TCR beta sequences from roughly 180 million T cells.

Regarding the study as a whole: TCR sequences were mostly rare, though some public TCRs occurred in many donors. Some highly shared sequence variants likely arose as a pipeline artifact. Within an earlier analysis, most TCR beta V segments proved productive either about 90% or about 30% of the time.

In the PCR, 60 Vbeta and 13 Jbeta primers were used. The table came from immunoSEQ multiplex PCR; TCRdb's copy has only in-frame clones and leaves some out. The repertoire holds over 200,000 clones, with around 89% as singletons. With respect to this clone: Its antigen is undetermined.

The CDR3 covers 14 residues. Trimming at V came to 5 bases and at J to 4 bases, leaving 3 bases not matched to a gene. From germline, CDR1 is MNHEY and CDR2 SMNVEV (reference sequence). Sequenced material: PBMCs. The receptor's source is a woman aged 18-35 years in good health and CMV-seronegative. The chain links TRBV27 to TRBJ1-1, with TRBD1 matching 11 bases. CDR3 sequence: CASSMDRGRTEAFF. The CDR3 DNA sequence: TGTGCCAGCAGTATGGACAGGGGGCGCACTGAAGCTTTCTTT.